This TCR beta chain stems from a study of monozygotic twins with cystic fibrosis. Looking at the study overall: Libraries were built from approximately 3 micrograms of fragmented DNA using about 14 PCR cycles. Overall study findings and caveats: In 13 of 16 pairs, V gene usage was closest to the co-twin's.

The CDR3 spans 13 residues. CDR1 is MRHNA, CDR2 SNTAGT, per germline. V was trimmed by 6 bases and J by 4 bases, leaving 10 bases between them. Of note for this clone: Its antigen remains unknown.

Profiling relied on immunoSEQ multiplex PCR, and the TCRdb table lists in-frame clones only, not all of them. This sample has about 29,000 clones, with 85% found just once. The rearrangement uses TRBV6-4 and TRBJ1-5; tentatively, D is TRBD1 (5 bases). The clonotype was recovered from a girl aged 2 to 9 with cystic fibrosis. The specimen was blood. The CDR3: CASSPDINQPQHF. DNA for the CDR3: TGTGCCAGCAGCCCGGACATAAATCAGCCCCAGCATTTT.